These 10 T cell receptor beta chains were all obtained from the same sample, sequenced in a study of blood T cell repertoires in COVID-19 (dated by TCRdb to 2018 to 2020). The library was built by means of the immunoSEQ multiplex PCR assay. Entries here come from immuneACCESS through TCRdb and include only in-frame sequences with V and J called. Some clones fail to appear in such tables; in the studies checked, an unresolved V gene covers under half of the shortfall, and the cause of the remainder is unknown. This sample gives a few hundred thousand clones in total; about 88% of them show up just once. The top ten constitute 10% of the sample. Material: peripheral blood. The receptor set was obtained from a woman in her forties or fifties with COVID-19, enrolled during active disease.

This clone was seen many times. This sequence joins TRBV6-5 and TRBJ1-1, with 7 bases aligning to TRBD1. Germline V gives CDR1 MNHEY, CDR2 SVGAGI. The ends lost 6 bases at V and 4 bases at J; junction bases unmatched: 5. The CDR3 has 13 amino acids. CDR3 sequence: CASRTGVTTEAFF. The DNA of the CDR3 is TGTGCCAGCAGAACAGGGGTAACCACTGAAGCTTTCTTT.

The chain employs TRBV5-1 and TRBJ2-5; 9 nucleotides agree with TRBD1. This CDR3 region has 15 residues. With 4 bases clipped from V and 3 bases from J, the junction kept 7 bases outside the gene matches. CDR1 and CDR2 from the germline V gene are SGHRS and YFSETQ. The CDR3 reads CASSTGGQGEETQYF. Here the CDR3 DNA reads TGCGCCAGCAGCACCGGGGGACAGGGCGAAGAGACCCAGTACTTC. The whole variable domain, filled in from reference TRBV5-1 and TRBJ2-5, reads KAGVTQTPRYLIKTRGQQVTLSCSPISGHRSVSWYQQTPGQGLQFLFEYFSETQRNKGNFPGRFSGRQFSNSRSEMNVSTLELGDSALYLCASSTGGQGEETQYFGPGTRLLVL.

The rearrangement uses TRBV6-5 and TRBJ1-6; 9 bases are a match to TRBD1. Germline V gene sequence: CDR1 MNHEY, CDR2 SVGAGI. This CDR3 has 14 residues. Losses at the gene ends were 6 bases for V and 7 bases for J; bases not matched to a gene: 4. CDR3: CASRGTGMNSPLHF. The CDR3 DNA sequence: TGTGCCAGCAGGGGGACAGGGATGAATTCACCCCTCCACTTT.

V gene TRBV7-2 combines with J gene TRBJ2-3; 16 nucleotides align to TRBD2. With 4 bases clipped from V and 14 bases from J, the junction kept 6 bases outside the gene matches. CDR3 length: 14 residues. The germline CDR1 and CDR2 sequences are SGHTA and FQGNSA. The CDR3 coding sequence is TGTGCCAGCAGCTCAGGGACTAGCGGGGGGGCCGGGTATTTT. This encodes CASSSGTSGGAGYF.

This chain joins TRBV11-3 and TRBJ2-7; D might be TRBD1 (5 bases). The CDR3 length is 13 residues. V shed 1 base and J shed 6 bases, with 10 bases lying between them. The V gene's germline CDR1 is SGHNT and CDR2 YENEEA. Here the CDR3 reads CASSLARAGEQYF. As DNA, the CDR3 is TGTGCCAGCAGCTTAGCCAGGGCTGGCGAGCAGTACTTC.

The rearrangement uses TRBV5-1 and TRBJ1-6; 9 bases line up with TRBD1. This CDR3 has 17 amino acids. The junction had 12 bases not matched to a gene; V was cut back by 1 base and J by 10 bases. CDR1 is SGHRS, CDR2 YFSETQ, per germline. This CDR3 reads CASSLPGTGFRNSPLHF. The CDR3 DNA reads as TGCGCCAGCAGCTTGCCCGGGACAGGGTTTAGAAACTCACCCCTCCACTTT.

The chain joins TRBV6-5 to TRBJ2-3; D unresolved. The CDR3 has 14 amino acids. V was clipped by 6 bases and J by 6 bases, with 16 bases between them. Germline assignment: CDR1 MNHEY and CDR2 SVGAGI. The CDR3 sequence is CASRKARSEDTQYF. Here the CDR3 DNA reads TGTGCCAGCAGGAAAGCCCGGTCCGAGGATACGCAGTATTTT.

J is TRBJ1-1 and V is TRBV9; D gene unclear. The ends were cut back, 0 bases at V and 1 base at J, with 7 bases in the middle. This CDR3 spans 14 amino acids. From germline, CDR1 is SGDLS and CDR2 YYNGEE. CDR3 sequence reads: CASSVVRQNTEAFF. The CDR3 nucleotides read TGTGCCAGCAGCGTAGTGAGACAGAACACTGAAGCTTTCTTT.

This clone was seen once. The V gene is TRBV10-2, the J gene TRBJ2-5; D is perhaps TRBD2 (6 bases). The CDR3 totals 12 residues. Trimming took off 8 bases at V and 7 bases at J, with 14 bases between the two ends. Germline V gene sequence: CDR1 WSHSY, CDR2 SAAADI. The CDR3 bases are TGCGCCAGCCGGGGACTGACCCCGACCCAGTACTTC. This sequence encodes CASRGLTPTQYF.

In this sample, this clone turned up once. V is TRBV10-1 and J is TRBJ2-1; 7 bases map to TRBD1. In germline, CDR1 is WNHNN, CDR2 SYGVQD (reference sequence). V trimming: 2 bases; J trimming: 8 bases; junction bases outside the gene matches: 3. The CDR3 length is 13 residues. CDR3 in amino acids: CASSEGTADEQFF. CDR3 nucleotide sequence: TGCGCCAGCAGTGAGGGGACAGCGGATGAGCAGTTCTTC.